This is a list of T cell receptor beta chains from one sample in a study of T cells in tuberculosis. Clones were read by immunoSEQ multiplex PCR, and TCRdb kept only the in-frame ones, dropping some. This table holds approximately 60,000 clones, under 90% found once. Sequenced sample: CD1b-GMM tetramer-negative cells sorted from PBMCs. These receptors were obtained from an adult woman with latent tuberculosis. Each CDR3 is given with its conserved first and last residue. The D gene is left open where the match is weak. For some rows the clone size is stated as once, few or many, or as a class when expanded; others skip it.

v_gene: TRBV2; abundance: .; d_gene: TRBD1; j_gene: TRBJ1-6; CDR3aa: CASRDRGYNSPLHF; CDR3nt: TGTGCCAGCAGAGACAGGGGCTATAATTCACCCCTCCACTTT
v_gene: TRBV19; abundance: once; d_gene: TRBD2; j_gene: TRBJ2-5; CDR3aa: CASSIGGSGGARETQYF; CDR3nt: TGTGCCAGTAGTATAGGGGGTAGCGGGGGGGCCAGGGAGACCCAGTACTTC
v_gene: TRBV10-3; abundance: few; d_gene: TRBD2; j_gene: TRBJ2-7; CDR3aa: CAIKDRTSGGEQYF; CDR3nt: TGTGCCATCAAGGACCGAACTAGCGGAGGGGAGCAGTACTTC
v_gene: TRBV18; abundance: .; d_gene: .; j_gene: TRBJ1-6; CDR3aa: CASSPRPYNSPLHF; CDR3nt: TGTGCCAGCTCACCACGTCCCTATAATTCCCCCCTCCACTTT
v_gene: TRBV29-1; abundance: .; d_gene: .; j_gene: TRBJ1-1; CDR3aa: CSVVGQVLNTEAFF; CDR3nt: TGCAGCGTTGTGGGGCAGGTCCTGAACACTGAAGCTTTCTTT
v_gene: TRBV30; abundance: .; d_gene: .; j_gene: TRBJ1-4; CDR3aa: CAVHRVEVEKLFF; CDR3nt: TGTGCCGTCCACAGGGTGGAGGTTGAAAAACTGTTTTTT
v_gene: TRBV11-2; abundance: .; d_gene: .; j_gene: TRBJ2-7; CDR3aa: CASSAALRSEQYF; CDR3nt: TGTGCCAGCAGCGCTGCCCTCCGTAGCGAGCAGTACTTC
v_gene: TRBV27; abundance: .; d_gene: TRBD1; j_gene: TRBJ1-1; CDR3aa: CASSLTGGPSEAFF; CDR3nt: TGTGCCAGCAGTCTGACAGGGGGCCCCTCGGAAGCTTTCTTT
v_gene: TRBV4-1; abundance: .; d_gene: TRBD2; j_gene: TRBJ2-7; CDR3aa: CASSAGTSGFGEQYF; CDR3nt: TGCGCCAGCAGCGCCGGGACTAGCGGTTTCGGCGAGCAGTACTTC
v_gene: TRBV2; abundance: .; d_gene: TRBD2; j_gene: TRBJ2-7; CDR3aa: CASSLQTSGIYEQYF; CDR3nt: TGTGCCAGCAGTCTACAGACTAGCGGGATCTACGAGCAGTACTTC
v_gene: TRBV28; abundance: .; d_gene: TRBD2; j_gene: TRBJ2-3; CDR3aa: CASSPTTRGGARWAF; CDR3nt: TGTGCCAGCAGTCCGACTACTCGCGGGGGGGCCCGATGGGCTTTT
v_gene: TRBV6-5; abundance: few; d_gene: TRBD1; j_gene: TRBJ1-6; CDR3aa: CASSFDRVDSPLHF; CDR3nt: TGTGCCAGCAGTTTCGACAGGGTCGATTCACCCCTCCACTTT
v_gene: TRBV4-1; abundance: .; d_gene: TRBD1; j_gene: TRBJ1-1; CDR3aa: CASSRGQGPLATEAFF; CDR3nt: TGCGCCAGCAGCCGGGGACAGGGCCCTCTTGCCACTGAAGCTTTCTTT
v_gene: TRBV25-1; abundance: .; d_gene: TRBD2; j_gene: TRBJ2-3; CDR3aa: CASRQLGGDTQYF; CDR3nt: TGTGCCAGCAGGCAACTGGGAGGGGATACGCAGTATTTT
v_gene: TRBV10-3; abundance: .; d_gene: .; j_gene: TRBJ2-5; CDR3aa: CATNSGDFVETQYF; CDR3nt: TGTGCCACCAACTCGGGGGACTTCGTAGAGACCCAGTACTTC
v_gene: TRBV7-9; abundance: once; d_gene: TRBD1; j_gene: TRBJ1-5; CDR3aa: CASSRTGQTDQPQHF; CDR3nt: TGTGCCAGCAGCCGCACGGGACAGACGGATCAGCCCCAGCATTTT
v_gene: TRBV4-2; abundance: .; d_gene: .; j_gene: TRBJ1-3; CDR3aa: CASSQVQGSSGNTIYF; CDR3nt: TGTGCCAGCAGCCAAGTTCAGGGAAGTTCTGGAAACACCATATATTTT